The rows below give T cell receptor beta chains drawn from one sample of a study of CD8+ T cells in alopecia areata. TCRdb's copy holds only in-frame clones and misses some; the assay was immunoSEQ multiplex PCR. Altogether approximately 220,000 clones are present, about two fifths being singletons, with the ten largest covering 0.45% to 0.55%. This specimen was CD4+ T cells sorted from blood, taken around week 31, from a patient treated with tofacitinib. Receptors originate from a human donor with alopecia areata. The CDR3 runs from the conserved cysteine through the conserved F or W. A D gene is named only where the DNA matches it firmly. The size of a clone is reported for some rows only, either as once, few or many, or as a class for expanded clones.

TRBD1,TRBV30,TRBJ1-4,.,CALDRANEKLFF,TGTGCCTTGGACAGGGCTAATGAAAAACTGTTTTTT
TRBD2,TRBV4-1,TRBJ2-2,.,CASSQDPGLAVTGELFF,TGCGCCAGCAGCCAAGACCCCGGACTAGCGGTCACCGGGGAGCTGTTTTTT
TRBD1,TRBV29-1,TRBJ1-1,.,CSVGTGGVPEAFF,TGCAGCGTAGGGACAGGGGGCGTTCCCGAAGCTTTCTTT
.,TRBV6-6,TRBJ2-7,few,CASSYFRAEVYEQYF,TGTGCCAGCAGTTACTTCCGAGCGGAGGTCTACGAGCAGTACTTC
.,TRBV29-1,TRBJ1-2,few,CSVEDQGLIYGYTF,TGCAGCGTTGAAGATCAGGGACTTATCTATGGCTACACCTTC
.,TRBV6-1,TRBJ2-7,.,CASSPSYEQYF,TGTGCCAGCAGCCCTTCCTACGAGCAGTACTTC
.,TRBV11-2,TRBJ2-6,.,CASSFASGANVLTF,TGTGCCAGCAGCTTTGCCTCTGGGGCCAACGTCCTGACTTTC
.,TRBV2,TRBJ2-2,.,CASSVSRASTGELFF,TGTGCCAGCAGTGTTAGCAGGGCCAGCACCGGGGAGCTGTTTTTT
.,TRBV29-1,TRBJ1-5,.,CSVRDSNQPQHF,TGCAGCGTTCGGGACAGCAATCAGCCCCAGCATTTT
TRBD2,TRBV5-1,TRBJ2-1,.,CASSFSGGYYNEQFF,TGCGCCAGCAGCTTTAGCGGGGGCTACTACAATGAGCAGTTCTTC
.,TRBV19,TRBJ2-7,few,CASSIVTGEQYF,TGTGCCAGTAGTATAGTCACTGGAGAGCAGTACTTC
.,TRBV14,TRBJ2-7,.,CASSQRRDYEQYF,TGTGCCAGCAGCCAAAGGAGGGACTACGAGCAGTACTTC
TRBD2,TRBV5-1,TRBJ2-1,few,CASSRRGDYPSYNEQFF,TGCGCCAGCAGCCGGAGAGGGGACTATCCCTCCTACAATGAGCAGTTCTTC
TRBD1,TRBV7-7,TRBJ2-5,.,CASSLMIQGAKETQYF,TGTGCTAGCAGCTTAATGATTCAGGGGGCCAAAGAGACCCAGTACTTC
.,TRBV4-1,TRBJ1-1,few,CASSQVRNTEAFF,TGCGCCAGCAGCCAAGTAAGAAACACTGAAGCTTTCTTT
.,TRBV12-5,TRBJ2-2,few,CASGFGGTANTGELFF,TGTGCTAGTGGTTTTGGTGGAACCGCGAACACCGGGGAGCTGTTTTTT
.,TRBV7-8,TRBJ2-6,.,CASSPSRQVHSGANVLTF,TGTGCCAGCAGCCCTTCTCGACAGGTGCACTCTGGGGCCAACGTCCTGACTTTC
TRBD1,TRBV6-1,TRBJ1-2,.,CASSRRIQGNYGYTF,TGTGCCAGCAGCCGCCGAATACAGGGGAACTATGGCTACACCTTC
TRBD1,TRBV10-3,TRBJ2-4,few,CAIRAGQGYIQYF,TGTGCCATCAGGGCGGGACAGGGGTACATTCAGTACTTC
.,TRBV11-2,TRBJ2-7,.,CASSLEGVGGQYF,TGTGCCAGCAGCTTAGAGGGAGTCGGCGGGCAGTACTTC
TRBD1,TRBV10-3,TRBJ2-7,few,CAISRPDRGNYEQYF,TGTGCCATCAGTAGACCGGACAGGGGGAACTACGAGCAGTACTTC
.,TRBV29-1,TRBJ2-7,few,CSARGGPNEQYF,TGCAGCGCCCGGGGTGGGCCGAATGAGCAGTACTTC